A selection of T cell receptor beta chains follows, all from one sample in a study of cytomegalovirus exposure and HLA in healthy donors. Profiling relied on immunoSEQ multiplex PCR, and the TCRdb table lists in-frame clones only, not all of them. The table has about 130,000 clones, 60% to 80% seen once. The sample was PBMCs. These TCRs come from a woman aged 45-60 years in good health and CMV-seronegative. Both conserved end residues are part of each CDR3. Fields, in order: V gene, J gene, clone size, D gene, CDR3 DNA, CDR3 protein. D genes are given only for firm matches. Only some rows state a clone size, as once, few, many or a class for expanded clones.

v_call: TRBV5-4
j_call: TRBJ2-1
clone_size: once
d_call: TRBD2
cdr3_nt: TGTGCCAGCAGCTTGAGCGGGGTCTCCTACAATGAGCAGTTCTTC
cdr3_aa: CASSLSGVSYNEQFF

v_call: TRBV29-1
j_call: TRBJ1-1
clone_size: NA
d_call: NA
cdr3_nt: TGCAGCGGTAACAGGGTTGGCTTAGACACTGAAGCTTTCTTT
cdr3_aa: CSGNRVGLDTEAFF

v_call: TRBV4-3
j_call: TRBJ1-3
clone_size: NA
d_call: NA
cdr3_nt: TGCGCCAGCAGCCAAGATTATTTCGGCTCGGGGGACTCCGGAAACACCATATATTTT
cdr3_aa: CASSQDYFGSGDSGNTIYF

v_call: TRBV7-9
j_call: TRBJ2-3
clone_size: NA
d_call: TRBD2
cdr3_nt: TGTGCCAGCAGGCTAATGGGACTAGACGATACGCAGTATTTT
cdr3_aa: CASRLMGLDDTQYF

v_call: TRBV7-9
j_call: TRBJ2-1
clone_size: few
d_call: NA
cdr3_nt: TGTGCCAGCAGCGTAAGACTAGTGGCCCGCCCCCAAATCTTC
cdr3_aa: CASSVRLVARPQIF

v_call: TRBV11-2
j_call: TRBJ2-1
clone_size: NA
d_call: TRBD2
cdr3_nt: TGTGCCAGCAGCTTAGATAGTAGTCTAGCGGGGTACAATGAGCAGTTCTTC
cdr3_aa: CASSLDSSLAGYNEQFF

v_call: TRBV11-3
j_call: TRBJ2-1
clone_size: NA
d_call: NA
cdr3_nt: TGTGCCAGCAGCTCCACAGGTTTGACAGGAAGTTTGCAGTTCTTC
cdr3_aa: CASSSTGLTGSLQFF

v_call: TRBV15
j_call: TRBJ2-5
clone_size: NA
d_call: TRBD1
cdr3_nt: TGTGCCACCAGCAGAGATCAAAGGGGGCTACAAGAGACCCAGTACTTC
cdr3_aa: CATSRDQRGLQETQYF

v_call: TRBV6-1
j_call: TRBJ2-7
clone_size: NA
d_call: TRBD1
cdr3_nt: TGTGCCAGCAGCCGGGACAGAGGATATAGGAACGAGCAGTACTTC
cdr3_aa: CASSRDRGYRNEQYF

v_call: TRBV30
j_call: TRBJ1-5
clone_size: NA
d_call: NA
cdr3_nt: TGTGCCTGGGGCCGGGACACGTCAACTCAGCCCCAGCATTTT
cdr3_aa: CAWGRDTSTQPQHF

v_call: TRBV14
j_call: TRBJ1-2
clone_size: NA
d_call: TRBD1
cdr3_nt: TGTGCCAGCAGCCAAGGCCTAACAGGGGGGGATGGCTACACCTTC
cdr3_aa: CASSQGLTGGDGYTF

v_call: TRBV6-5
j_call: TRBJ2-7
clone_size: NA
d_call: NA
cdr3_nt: TGTGCCAGCAGTTACCACTCCAGGGGAACATTCGAGTACTTC
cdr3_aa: CASSYHSRGTFEYF

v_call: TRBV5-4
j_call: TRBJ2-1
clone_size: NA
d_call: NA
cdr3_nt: TGTGCCAGCAGCCCCTTCCGGGACACCTACAATGAGCAGTTCTTC
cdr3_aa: CASSPFRDTYNEQFF

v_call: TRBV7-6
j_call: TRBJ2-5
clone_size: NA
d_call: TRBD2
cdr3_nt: TGTGCCAGCAGCCAGCGGGATTGGGGGTACCAAGAGACCCAGTACTTC
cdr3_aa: CASSQRDWGYQETQYF

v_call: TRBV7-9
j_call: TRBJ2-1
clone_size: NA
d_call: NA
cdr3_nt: TGTGCCAGCAGGCCCTACAGGCCCCTTGAGTTCTTC
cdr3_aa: CASRPYRPLEFF

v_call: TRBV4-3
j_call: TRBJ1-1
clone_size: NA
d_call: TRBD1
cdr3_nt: TGCGCCAGCAGCCAAGAATTGGAGGACAGGGTCGCTGAAGCTTTCTTT
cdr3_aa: CASSQELEDRVAEAFF

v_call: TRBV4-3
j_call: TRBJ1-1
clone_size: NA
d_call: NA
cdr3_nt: TGCGCCAGCAGCCAAGGCCCCTCTGGAGGGAGGAACACTGAAGCTTTCTTT
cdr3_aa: CASSQGPSGGRNTEAFF

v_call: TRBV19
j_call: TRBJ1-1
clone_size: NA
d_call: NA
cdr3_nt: TGTGCCAGTAGTACCTTGAGAGTCGACACTGAAGCTTTCTTT
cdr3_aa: CASSTLRVDTEAFF

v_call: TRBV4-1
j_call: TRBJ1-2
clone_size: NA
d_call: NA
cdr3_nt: TGCGCCAGCAGCCAAGGACCTATTGGGGGCTACGGCTACACCTTC
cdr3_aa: CASSQGPIGGYGYTF

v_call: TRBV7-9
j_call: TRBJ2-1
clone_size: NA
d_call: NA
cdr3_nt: TGTGCCAGCAGCCCCTCACTAGCCCACAATGAGCAGTTCTTC
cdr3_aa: CASSPSLAHNEQFF

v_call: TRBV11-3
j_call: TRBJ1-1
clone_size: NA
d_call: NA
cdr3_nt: TGTGCCAGCAGCTTAGATAAAACGGTAATGGAGCTAAACACTGAAGCTTTCTTT
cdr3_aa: CASSLDKTVMELNTEAFF

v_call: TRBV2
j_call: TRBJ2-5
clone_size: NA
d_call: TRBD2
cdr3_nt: TGTGCCAGCGGCCCCCCTAGCGGGGAAGAGACCCAGTACTTC
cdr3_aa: CASGPPSGEETQYF

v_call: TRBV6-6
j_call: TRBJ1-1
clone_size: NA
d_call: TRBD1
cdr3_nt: TGTGCCAGCAGTTACGGCCTGACAGGGAAGAACACTGAAGCTTTCTTT
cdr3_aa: CASSYGLTGKNTEAFF

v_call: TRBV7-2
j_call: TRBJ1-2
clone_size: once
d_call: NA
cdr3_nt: TGTGCCAGCAGCTTAGCGCTGGCAGGAAATGGCTACACCTTC
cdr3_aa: CASSLALAGNGYTF

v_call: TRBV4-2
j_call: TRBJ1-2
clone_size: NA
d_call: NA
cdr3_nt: TGTGCCAGCAGCCAAGGGGCCTCTTCAGGCTACACCTTC
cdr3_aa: CASSQGASSGYTF

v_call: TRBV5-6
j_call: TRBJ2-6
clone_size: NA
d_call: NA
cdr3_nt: TGTGCCAGCAGCTTGGCTGGCGGGGGGGCCAACGTCCTGACTTTC
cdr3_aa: CASSLAGGGANVLTF